A single TCR beta chain is shown here with its context. Antigen: not known. The data were taken from a study of T cell responses to AZD1222 COVID-19 vaccine. Points from the study as a whole: At baseline, just six or seven AZD1222 recipients tested seropositive. The breadth and depth of Spike-specific TCRs increased once two AZD1222 doses had been given.

The repertoire was sequenced with immunoSEQ multiplex PCR; TCRdb's copy has only in-frame clones and lacks some. This sample has 150,000 or so clones, with about 90% found just once. CDR3 length: 14 residues. V was shortened by 0 bases and J by 8 bases, with 14 bases between the two germline ends. The germline gives CDR1 SGDLS, CDR2 YYNGEE. The V call is TRBV9, the J call TRBJ1-2; tentatively, D is TRBD1 (5 bases). Sequenced here: peripheral blood, sampled 28 days after the second AZD1222 dose. The sequence came from an adult who received the AZD1222 COVID-19 vaccine. This CDR3 reads CASSVGEGLMGYTF. The CDR3 region has the DNA TGTGCCAGCAGCGTAGGCGAGGGGTTGATGGGCTACACCTTC.